This T cell receptor beta chain was captured by sequencing in a study of spatial heterogeneity in lung cancer. Study context: Detection of beta-chain sequences consistently exceeded that of alpha-chain sequences.

Time point here: sample taken at primary tumor resection. Whole RNA, which was extracted from tumor, nontumor lung tissue or frozen PBMC, was sequenced without any cell sorting. TCRdb re-analysed the 5' RACE reads in MiXCR, keeping a single row per CDR3 protein. This table holds some 100,000 distinct CDR3 sequences, less than 15% found once. In regard to this clonotype: Its antigen is unidentified.

Regarding the study as a whole: Whereas they appeared in blood less at follow-up, ubiquitous expanded tumor TCRs appeared there more at resection.

V lost 5 bases and J lost 5; bases outside the gene matches: 8. The CDR3 extends over 15 amino acids. Germline V gene lookup returns CDR1 SEHNR and CDR2 FQNEAQ (reference sequence). The receptor was derived from a male donor with early-stage non-small cell lung cancer. Source: PBMCs, taken at surgery. This chain links TRBV7-9 with TRBJ2-1; 8 nucleotides match TRBD2. The CDR3 region has the DNA TGTGCCAGCAGCCCGCGAGGTAGCGGGAACAATGAGCAGTTCTTC. Amino acid sequence: CASSPRGSGNNEQFF.